The 14 T cell receptor beta chains in this list originate from one sample, sequenced in a study of shared clonotypes between healthy human individuals. Data came from immunoSEQ multiplex PCR; TCRdb stores just in-frame clones and leaves some out. The sample holds roughly 2.1 million clones, about 92% seen once. The naive CD8 population came from CD45RO-negative cells selected for CCR7, without terminally differentiated effector memory CD45RA+ cells. Specimen: naive CD8+ T cells from PBMCs. These receptors were taken from a man aged 18 to 29 in good health. Some clones in this sample may be carry-over from other donors' samples.

The rearrangement links TRBV5-6 to TRBJ2-1; D might be TRBD1 (6 bases). V was trimmed by 0 bases and J by 9 bases, leaving 16 bases between them. CDR3 size: 15 residues. Germline CDR1 reads SGHDT; CDR2 reads YYEEEE. The chain's CDR3 is CASSLEGVGLPEQFF. The DNA of the CDR3 is TGTGCCAGCAGCTTGGAGGGGGTCGGCCTCCCTGAGCAGTTCTTC.

This chain links TRBV11-2 with TRBJ2-5; weak D call: TRBD1 (6 bases). V lost 6 bases and J 4 bases, leaving 12 bases between the germline ends. The CDR3 contains 13 residues. CDR1 is SGHAT and CDR2 is FQNNGV in the germline V gene. The CDR3 loop reads CASRTQGRETQYF. CDR3 bases: TGTGCCAGCAGGACACAGGGTCGAGAGACCCAGTACTTC.

J is TRBJ2-6 and V is TRBV4-1, with a possible D match to TRBD2 (6 bases). CDR1 and CDR2 from the germline V gene are MGHRA and YSYEKL. V dropped 2 bases and J dropped 0 bases, with 17 bases sitting between them. This CDR3 is built from 19 residues. As DNA, the CDR3 is TGCGCCAGCAGCCAATTATGGGGGAGGTTCTCCTCTGGGGCCAACGTCCTGACTTTC. Encoded protein: CASSQLWGRFSSGANVLTF.

In nucleotides, the CDR3 is TGCGCCAGCAGTTTAGAGGGGCGACTGAACACTGAAGCTTTCTTT. The encoded protein is CASSLEGRLNTEAFF. The chain uses TRBV4-1 and TRBJ1-1; D is possibly TRBD1 (5 bases). This CDR3 comprises 15 residues. V lost 6 bases and J lost 0, with 14 bases in between. The germline V gene has CDR1 MGHRA and CDR2 YSYEKL.

The chain carries TRBV25-1 and TRBJ2-5; D unresolved. CDR1 and CDR2 from the germline V gene are MGHDK and SYGVNS. Trimming pared 5 bases from V and 5 bases from J, leaving 9 bases between. This CDR3 contains 12 residues. CDR3 bases: TGTGCCAGCAGTACCCCCAGGGAGACCCAGTACTTC. Residues: CASSTPRETQYF.

The rearrangement joins TRBV5-1 to TRBJ1-2; D is perhaps TRBD1 (5 bases). The CDR3 has 14 residues. Germline V gene lookup returns CDR1 SGHRS and CDR2 YFSETQ. V lost 0 bases and J lost 7, with 13 bases in between. The DNA for the CDR3 is TGCGCCAGCAGCTTGGGGGACGGCTCCTTTGGCTACACCTTC. This translates into CASSLGDGSFGYTF.

The chain employs TRBV5-6 and TRBJ1-6; a weak D match, TRBD1 (5 bases). V shed 0 bases and J shed 4 bases, with 17 bases lying between them. Germline V CDR1 and CDR2: SGHDT, YYEEEE. The CDR3 runs 18 residues. The CDR3 sequence is CASSLAGSFYSYNSPLHF. Written as DNA, the CDR3 is TGTGCCAGCAGCTTGGCAGGGTCGTTTTATTCTTATAATTCACCCCTCCACTTT.

The gene calls are TRBV11-2 and TRBJ2-1; D perhaps matches TRBD2 (5 bases). Germline CDR1 reads SGHAT; CDR2 reads FQNNGV. There are 17 residues in the CDR3. V lost 5 bases, J lost 1 base, and 18 bases lay in between. The CDR3 loop is CASSRGPERRSYNEQFF. CDR3 nucleotide sequence: TGTGCCAGCAGCCGAGGCCCGGAAAGGAGGTCCTACAATGAGCAGTTCTTC.

V gene TRBV7-2 combines with J gene TRBJ2-2, with 8 bases identical to TRBD1. Per the germline V gene, CDR1 is SGHTA and CDR2 is FQGNSA. Trimming removed 4 bases from V and 6 bases from J; junction bases left unmatched: 7. The CDR3 extends over 15 amino acids. The CDR3 DNA is TGTGCCAGCAGCTCCCGGCAGGGGGCTCCCGGGGAGCTGTTTTTT. It codes for CASSSRQGAPGELFF.

In its sample, this clone was seen once. The rearrangement links TRBV5-1 to TRBJ1-2; D is unclear. V was shortened by 5 bases and J by 6 bases, with 11 bases between the two germline ends. CDR3 length: 12 amino acids. Germline CDR1 SGHRS, CDR2 YFSETQ. CDR3 loop: CASRGGKDGYTF. The DNA for the CDR3 is TGCGCCAGCAGAGGAGGGAAGGATGGCTACACCTTC.

The rearrangement links TRBV7-9 to TRBJ2-3, with unresolved D. V dropped 5 bases and J dropped 4 bases, with 13 bases sitting between them. Germline V gives CDR1 SEHNR, CDR2 FQNEAQ (reference sequence). The CDR3 contains 14 residues. CDR3 sequence reads: CASSPRTRSDTQYF. For the CDR3, the DNA is TGTGCCAGCAGCCCACGGACGCGGTCAGATACGCAGTATTTT.

The CDR3 loop is CASNPTGPYNEQFF. The CDR3 region has the DNA TGTGCCAGTAATCCGACAGGGCCCTACAATGAGCAGTTCTTC. The chain uses TRBV19 and TRBJ2-1, with 7 nucleotides matching TRBD1. The CDR3 contains 14 residues. V dropped 7 bases and J dropped 2; count of bases not matched to a gene: 5. Per germline, CDR1 LNHDA and CDR2 SQIVND (reference sequence).

This chain links TRBV18 with TRBJ1-4; tentatively, D is TRBD1 (6 bases). This CDR3 spans 16 amino acids. V lost 2 bases and J lost 7, with 17 bases in between. Germline values: CDR1 KGHSH, CDR2 LQKENI. The CDR3 spells CASSPSTGTNPEKLFF. Here the CDR3 DNA reads TGTGCCAGCTCACCATCTACCGGGACAAACCCTGAAAAACTGTTTTTT.

The chain uses TRBV28 and TRBJ2-1; tentatively, D is TRBD2 (5 bases). The CDR3 has 14 residues. V shed 3 bases and J shed 5 bases, with 11 bases lying between them. Germline CDR1 and CDR2: MDHEN and SYDVKM. CDR3 in amino acids: CASSLDWEDNEQFF. Here the CDR3 DNA reads TGTGCCAGCAGTTTGGACTGGGAAGACAATGAGCAGTTCTTC.